The 30 T cell receptor beta chains reported below all come from one sample, sequenced in a study of CD8 T cells in Susac syndrome. Reverse transcription of roughly 0.5 to 1 ug RNA was performed with random hexamers. TCRdb re-called the immunoSEQ multiplex PCR reads with MiXCR, one entry per CDR3 protein. The data contain hundreds of thousands of distinct CDR3 sequences, roughly 96% of them seen just once; the ten biggest clones take up around 0.099%. The sequenced sample consisted of CD4+ T cells from PBMCs. The source is a human donor with multiple sclerosis.

The V and J genes are TRBV9 and TRBJ2-5, with 13 bases matching TRBD2. CDR3 length: 16 amino acids. The germline V gene encodes CDR1 SGDLS and CDR2 YYNGEE. Germline trimming cut 4 bases from V and 5 bases from J; bases unmatched to any gene: 8. CDR3 DNA sequence: TGTGCCAGCAGCTCCCAACCGGGACTAGCGGGGGAGACCCAGTACTTC. Protein product: CASSSQPGLAGETQYF.

The genes are TRBV6-5 and TRBJ2-1; D not certain. V lost 4 bases and J 9 bases, leaving 22 bases between the germline ends. This CDR3 region has 16 residues. Germline CDR1 is MNHEY and CDR2 is SVGAGI. CDR3 DNA: TGTGCCAGCAGTTTAATAGAAGGTCGAGGCGTAGGTGAGCAGTTCTTC. Its translation is CASSLIEGRGVGEQFF.

V and J are TRBV12-3 or TRBV12-4 and TRBJ2-2; D assignment may be TRBD1 or TRBD2 (5 bases each). This CDR3 spans 15 amino acids. Deletions cut 5 bases from V and 4 bases from J, with 14 bases between. The CDR3 loop reads CASSLPRDGTGELFF. The CDR3 coding sequence is TGTGCCAGCAGTCTACCTAGGGACGGCACCGGGGAGCTGTTTTTT.

J is TRBJ2-7 and V is TRBV9; D remains ambiguous. Germline V gives CDR1 SGDLS, CDR2 YYNGEE. The CDR3 is 16 amino acids. V was pared by 3 bases and J by 2 bases, with 18 bases between. The CDR3 here is CASSAKVGSPTYEQYF. CDR3 coding DNA: TGTGCCAGCAGCGCCAAGGTGGGAAGCCCGACCTACGAGCAGTACTTC.

The V and J genes are TRBV5-1 and TRBJ2-1; D possibly corresponds to TRBD1 (5 bases). The CDR3 runs to 15 residues. The germline V and J ends were trimmed by 0 bases and 4 bases, with 11 bases remaining between them. The germline gives CDR1 SGHRS, CDR2 YFSETQ. The CDR3: CASSLAGFSYNEQFF. CDR3 DNA: TGCGCCAGCAGCTTGGCAGGGTTTAGTTACAATGAGCAGTTCTTC.

V is TRBV28 and J is TRBJ2-3, with 7 bases identical to TRBD1. Germline CDR1 and CDR2: MDHEN and SYDVKM. V lost 7 bases to trimming and J lost 8 bases; unmatched junction nucleotides: 15. The CDR3 is 15 amino acids. The CDR3 coding sequence is TGTGCCAGCACCAAAATGCTTGACAGGGTTGGTACGCAGTATTTT. Translating it yields CASTKMLDRVGTQYF. Full variable domain (rest looked up from reference TRBV28 and TRBJ2-3): DVKVTQSSRYLVKRTGEKVFLECVQDMDHENMFWYRQDPGLGLRLIYFSYDVKMKEKGDIPEGYSVSREKKERFSLILESASTNQTSMYLCASTKMLDRVGTQYFGPGTRLTVL.

The gene calls are TRBV7-9 and TRBJ2-5; 11 nucleotides agree with TRBD1. The CDR3 length is 16 residues. V lost 4 bases and J lost 2; bases outside the gene matches: 6. CDR1 is SEHNR, CDR2 FQNEAQ, per germline (reference sequence). Here the CDR3 reads CASSWGQGVDQETQYF. The CDR3 DNA reads as TGTGCCAGCAGCTGGGGACAGGGGGTGGATCAAGAGACCCAGTACTTC.

V and J are TRBV9 and TRBJ2-6; D may be TRBD1 (5 bases). Germline V lookup: CDR1 SGDLS, CDR2 YYNGEE. CDR3 length: 15 residues. The V gene lost 3 bases and the J gene lost 2 bases, with 9 bases spanning the gap. CDR3 DNA sequence: TGTGCCAGCAGCGCACAGGCGACTGGGGCCAACGTCCTGACTTTC. Translation gives CASSAQATGANVLTF.

The rearrangement links TRBV20-1 to TRBJ2-5, with D uncertain. The germline CDR1 and CDR2 sequences are DFQATT and SNEGSKA (reference sequence). The length of the CDR3 is 11 residues. Trimming took 6 bases from V and 5 from J, leaving 10 bases between them. The CDR3 nucleotides are TGCAGTGCAAGGTCGATGGAGACCCAGTACTTC. This encodes CSARSMETQYF.

The chain couples TRBV6-1 to TRBJ1-1; no clear D gene. The CDR3 is made up of 12 amino acids. Germline V lookup: CDR1 MNHNS, CDR2 SASEGT. V was pared by 2 bases and J by 7 bases, with 8 bases between. In nucleotides, the CDR3 is TGTGCCAGCAGTGAACGGAGGAATGAAGCTTTCTTT. Amino acid sequence: CASSERRNEAFF.

The chain joins TRBV25-1 to TRBJ2-6, with 9 bases that match TRBD1. After removal of 4 bases from V and 0 bases from J, the junction contained 10 bases not matched to a gene. CDR1 is MGHDK, CDR2 SYGVNS, per germline. The CDR3 spans 19 residues. CDR3 sequence (DNA): TGTGCCAGCAGTGCCAACCCCGGGACAGGGTTCTCTGGGGCCAACGTCCTGACTTTC. This sequence encodes CASSANPGTGFSGANVLTF.

This chain's CDR3 is CAWSGTLTDTQYF. CDR3 nucleotides: TGTGCCTGGAGCGGCACACTCACAGATACGCAGTATTTT. V usage is TRBV30 and J usage is TRBJ2-3; D unclear. Germline V gene lookup returns CDR1 GTSNPN and CDR2 SVGIG (reference sequence). V was trimmed by 3 bases and J by 2 bases, leaving 9 bases between them. There are 13 residues in the CDR3.

The rearrangement uses TRBV15 and TRBJ2-3, with D unclear. Per the germline V gene, CDR1 is LNHNV and CDR2 is YYDKDF (reference sequence). V was shortened by 0 bases and J by 2 bases, with 18 bases between the two germline ends. This CDR3 spans 18 amino acids. DNA of the CDR3: TGTGCCACCAGCAGAGATCCACCGAGTCAGACCTTCACAGATACGCAGTATTTT. Amino acids: CATSRDPPSQTFTDTQYF.

CDR3 residues: CASRRDTVMGGYTF. CDR3 in DNA: TGTGCCAGCCGCCGGGACACGGTGATGGGTGGCTACACCTTC. The chain has TRBV28 and TRBJ1-2, with D possibly matching TRBD1 (6 bases). Germline CDR1 and CDR2: MDHEN and SYDVKM. The CDR3 runs 14 residues. V gave up 8 bases and J gave up 7 bases, with 20 bases separating them.

The chain recombines TRBV29-1 with TRBJ1-5; the D is unclear. Germline-derived CDR1 and CDR2 are SQVTM and ANQGSEA. This CDR3 is built from 8 residues. The CDR3, as DNA: TGCCCCCGCCAGCCCCAGCATTTT. Protein: CPRQPQHF.

The chain employs TRBV28 and TRBJ2-1; 10 bases match TRBD1. Trimming took 0 bases from V and 7 from J; bases not matched to a gene: 6. This CDR3 comprises 16 residues. CDR1 MDHEN and CDR2 SYDVKM come from the germline V gene. The CDR3 loop is CASSLWGQGTGNEQFF. The CDR3 DNA sequence: TGTGCCAGCAGTTTATGGGGACAGGGGACGGGGAATGAGCAGTTCTTC.

This chain joins TRBV2 and TRBJ2-3; the D is unclear. The V end was cut by 8 bases, the J end by 1 base, with 10 bases between. The CDR3 contains 13 residues. CDR1 is SNHLY, CDR2 FYNNEI, per germline. This chain's CDR3 is CASVGRRTDTQYF. CDR3 in DNA: TGTGCCAGCGTTGGGCGCCGCACAGATACGCAGTATTTT.

The chain has TRBV27 and TRBJ2-7; D gene uncertain. The CDR3 totals 17 residues. Trimming removed 3 bases from V and 0 bases from J, with 18 bases in between. Germline V gene data show CDR1 as MNHEY and CDR2 as SMNVEV (reference sequence). This CDR3 reads CASSLGIPTRSSYEQYF. In DNA form, the CDR3 reads TGTGCCAGCAGTTTGGGTATTCCCACAAGGTCCTCCTACGAGCAGTACTTC.

The chain is built from TRBV15 and TRBJ2-1; D is uncertain. Germline V CDR1 and CDR2: LNHNV, YYDKDF (reference sequence). V dropped 0 bases and J dropped 3 bases, with 12 bases sitting between them. The CDR3 loop spans 16 amino acids. The CDR3 protein is CATSRDRRRNYNEQFF. The CDR3 region has the DNA TGTGCCACCAGCAGAGATAGGCGAAGAAACTACAATGAGCAGTTCTTC.

V usage is TRBV6-5 and J usage is TRBJ2-3, with D perhaps TRBD2 (6 bases). The CDR3 totals 14 residues. CDR1 is MNHEY and CDR2 is SVGAGI in the germline V gene. V gave up 6 bases and J gave up 3 bases, with 13 bases separating them. CDR3 protein: CASSPPGRTDTQYF. The CDR3 coding sequence is TGTGCCAGCAGCCCTCCTGGGAGGACAGATACGCAGTATTTT.

Remarks on this clonotype: This CDR3 is missing its conserved last phenylalanine or tryptophan, likely due to a read error. The genes are TRBV29-1 and TRBJ2-2; D is perhaps TRBD2 (5 bases). This CDR3 contains 15 residues. Germline V lookup: CDR1 SQVTM, CDR2 ANQGSEA. Trimming stripped 0 bases from V and 0 bases from J, with 8 bases between. This CDR3 is CSVEDRGANTGELFS. In DNA, the CDR3 is TGCAGCGTTGAAGACCGGGGAGCGAACACCGGGGAGCTGTTTTCT.

This clonotype was seen once. Here the CDR3 reads CASSQDARGLAGRAEQFF. The CDR3 DNA is TGTGCCAGCAGCCAAGATGCCCGGGGACTAGCGGGACGTGCTGAGCAGTTCTTC. The chain employs TRBV4-2 and TRBJ2-1; 13 bases line up with TRBD2. The CDR3 runs 18 residues. CDR1 and CDR2 (germline): LGHNA, YNFKEQ. V lost 0 bases and J lost 9; bases outside the gene matches: 11.

V gene TRBV10-3 combines with J gene TRBJ1-6, with TRBD1 identical over 9 bases. The CDR3 totals 14 residues. Germline V gives CDR1 ENHRY, CDR2 SYGVKD. V shed 5 bases and J 5 bases; nucleotides not matched to a gene: 1. CDR3 in amino acids: CAISRTGDNSPLHF. The CDR3 coding sequence is TGTGCCATCAGTCGGACAGGGGATAATTCACCCCTCCACTTT.

The chain carries TRBV27 and TRBJ2-7; D is perhaps TRBD1 (6 bases). The CDR3 extends over 14 amino acids. Germline V gene data show CDR1 as MNHEY and CDR2 as SMNVEV (reference sequence). Trimming removed 6 bases at V and 4 bases at J, with 16 bases between. CDR3 in DNA: TGTGCCAGCAGGAAACAGGGATTGGCGTACGAGCAGTACTTC. This encodes CASRKQGLAYEQYF.

J is TRBJ1-1 and V is TRBV11-2; D might be TRBD1 (5 bases). CDR1 is SGHAT, CDR2 FQNNGV, per germline. The CDR3 is made up of 16 amino acids. V was pared by 5 bases and J by 5 bases, with 21 bases between. The CDR3 is CASSLPPRQGSTEAFF. CDR3 coding DNA: TGTGCCAGCAGCCTCCCACCTCGGCAGGGTTCGACTGAAGCTTTCTTT.

The chain employs TRBV6-2 or TRBV6-3 and TRBJ2-1; D ambiguous. The V end lost 1 base, the J end lost 4 bases, and 11 bases lay between the germline ends. The germline gives CDR1 MNHEY, CDR2 SVGEGT. The CDR3 totals 15 residues. As DNA, the CDR3 is TGTGCCAGCAGTTACTATACCGGATTTTACAATGAGCAGTTCTTC. It is translated as CASSYYTGFYNEQFF.

Details on this clonotype: An end of the junction does not agree with germline; a read error may underlie this. CDR3 nucleotides: TGTGCCAGCAACCAAGAAAACGACTATGGCTACACCTTC. Protein product: CASNQENDYGYTF. The V gene is TRBV4-2, the J gene TRBJ1-2; D is undetermined. The germline V gene encodes CDR1 LGHNA and CDR2 YNFKEQ. The CDR3 covers 13 residues.

For this clonotype: A read error may produce the germline difference seen at one junction end. The chain is built from TRBV20-1 and TRBJ2-1; D might be TRBD1 (6 bases). Germline lookup yields CDR1 DFQATT and CDR2 SNEGSKA (reference sequence). The CDR3 extends over 16 amino acids. The CDR3, as DNA: TGCAGTGCTAGAGATTACGCAGACAGGCGCAATCCGAGCCCTATCTTC. Residues: CSARDYADRRNPSPIF.

The chain recombines TRBV5-1 with TRBJ2-7; 9 bases fit TRBD1. The trim removed 0 bases at V and 2 bases at J, leaving 6 bases unmatched. Germline V gives CDR1 SGHRS, CDR2 YFSETQ. The CDR3 consists of 16 residues. The DNA of the CDR3 is TGCGCCAGCAGCTTGGCCGGGACAGGGAGACCCTACGAGCAGTACTTC. Translated: CASSLAGTGRPYEQYF. The whole variable domain, remainder taken from reference TRBV5-1 and TRBJ2-7, is KAGVTQTPRYLIKTRGQQVTLSCSPISGHRSVSWYQQTPGQGLQFLFEYFSETQRNKGNFPGRFSGRQFSNSRSEMNVSTLELGDSALYLCASSLAGTGRPYEQYFGPGTRLTVT.

The CDR3 DNA follows: TGCAGCGTCGGGACAGGGGACACAGAGCAGTACTTC. This translates into CSVGTGDTEQYF. This chain connects TRBV29-1 to TRBJ2-7; the match to TRBD1 covers 10 bases. Germline V gene lookup returns CDR1 SQVTM and CDR2 ANQGSEA. This CDR3 spans 12 amino acids. Germline trimming cut 6 bases from V and 7 bases from J; bases unmatched to any gene: 6.